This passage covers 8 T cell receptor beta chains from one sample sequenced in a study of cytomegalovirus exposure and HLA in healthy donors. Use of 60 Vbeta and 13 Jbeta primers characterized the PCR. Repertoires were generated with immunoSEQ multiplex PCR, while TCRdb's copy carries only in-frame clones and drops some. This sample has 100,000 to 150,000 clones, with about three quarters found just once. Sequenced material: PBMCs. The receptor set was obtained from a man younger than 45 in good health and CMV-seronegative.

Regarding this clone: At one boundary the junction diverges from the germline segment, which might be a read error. This CDR3 reads CSSGDRSDRGRLGTQEAFF. In DNA, the CDR3 is TGTTCCAGCGGCGATAGATCAGACAGGGGGCGGTTAGGGACCCAAGAAGCTTTCTTT. V usage is TRBV7-9 and J usage is TRBJ1-1; the match to TRBD1 covers 10 bases. The CDR3 totals 19 residues. The V gene's germline CDR1 is SEHNR and CDR2 FQNEAQ (reference sequence).

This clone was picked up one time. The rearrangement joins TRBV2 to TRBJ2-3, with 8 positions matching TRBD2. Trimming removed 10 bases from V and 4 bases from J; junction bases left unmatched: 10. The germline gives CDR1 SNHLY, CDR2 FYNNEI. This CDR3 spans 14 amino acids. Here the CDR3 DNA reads TGTGCCATCCCCGGACGGCGGGAGGCAGATACGCAGTATTTT. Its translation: CAIPGRREADTQYF.

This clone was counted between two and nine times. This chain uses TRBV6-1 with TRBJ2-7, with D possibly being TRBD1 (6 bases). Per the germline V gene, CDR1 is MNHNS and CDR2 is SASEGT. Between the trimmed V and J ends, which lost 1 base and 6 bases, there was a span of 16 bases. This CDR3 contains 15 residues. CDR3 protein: CASSEGTTGYGEQYF. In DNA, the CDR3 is TGTGCCAGCAGTGAAGGAACTACAGGGTACGGCGAGCAGTACTTC.

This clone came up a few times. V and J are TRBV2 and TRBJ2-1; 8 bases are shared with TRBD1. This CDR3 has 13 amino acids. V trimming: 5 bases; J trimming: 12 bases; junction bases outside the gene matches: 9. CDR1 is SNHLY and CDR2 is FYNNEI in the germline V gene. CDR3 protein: CASSLGFGQGQFF. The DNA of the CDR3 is TGTGCCAGCAGTCTCGGGTTCGGACAGGGGCAGTTCTTC.

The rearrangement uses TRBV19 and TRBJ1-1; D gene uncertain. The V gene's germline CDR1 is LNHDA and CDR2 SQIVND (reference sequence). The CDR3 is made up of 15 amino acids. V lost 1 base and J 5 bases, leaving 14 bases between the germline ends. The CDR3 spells CASSIGYEGWTEAFF. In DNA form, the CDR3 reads TGTGCCAGTAGTATAGGGTATGAGGGATGGACTGAAGCTTTCTTT.

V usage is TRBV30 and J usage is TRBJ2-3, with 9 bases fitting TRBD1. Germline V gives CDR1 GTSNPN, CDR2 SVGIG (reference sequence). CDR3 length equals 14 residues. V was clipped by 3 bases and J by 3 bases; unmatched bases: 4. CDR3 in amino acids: CAWSGTGPTDTQYF. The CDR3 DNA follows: TGTGCCTGGAGCGGGACAGGGCCGACAGATACGCAGTATTTT.

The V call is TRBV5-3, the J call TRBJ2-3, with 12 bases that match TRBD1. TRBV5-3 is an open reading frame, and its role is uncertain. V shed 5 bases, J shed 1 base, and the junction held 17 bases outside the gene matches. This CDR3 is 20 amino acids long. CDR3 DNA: TGTGCCAGAAGAGCCGGGACAGGGGGCCCTATATCCTTCCGCACAGATACGCAGTATTTT. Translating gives CARRAGTGGPISFRTDTQYF.

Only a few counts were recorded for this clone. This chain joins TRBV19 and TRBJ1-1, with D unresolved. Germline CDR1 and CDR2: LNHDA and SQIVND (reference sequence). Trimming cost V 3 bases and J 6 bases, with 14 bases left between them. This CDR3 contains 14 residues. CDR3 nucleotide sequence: TGTGCCAGTAGTATGCGGGCAGCTCGCGCTGAAGCTTTCTTT. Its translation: CASSMRAARAEAFF.